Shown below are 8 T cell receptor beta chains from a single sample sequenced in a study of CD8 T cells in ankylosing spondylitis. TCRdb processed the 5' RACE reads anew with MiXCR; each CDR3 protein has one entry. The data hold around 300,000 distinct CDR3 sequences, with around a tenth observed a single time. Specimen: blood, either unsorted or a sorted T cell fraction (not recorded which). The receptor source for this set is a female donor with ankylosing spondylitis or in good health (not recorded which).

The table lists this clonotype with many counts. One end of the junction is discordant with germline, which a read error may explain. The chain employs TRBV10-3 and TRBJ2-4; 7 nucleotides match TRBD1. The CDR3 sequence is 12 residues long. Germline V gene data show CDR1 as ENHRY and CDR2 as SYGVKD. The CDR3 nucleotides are TGTGCCACCAAAGGGAGTAGACAGGGAGAACTCTTC. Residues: CATKGSRQGELF.

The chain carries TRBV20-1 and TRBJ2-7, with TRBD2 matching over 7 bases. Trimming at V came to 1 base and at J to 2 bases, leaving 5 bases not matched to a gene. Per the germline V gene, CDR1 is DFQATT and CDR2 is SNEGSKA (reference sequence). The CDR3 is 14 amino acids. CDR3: CSARGSSGTYEQYF. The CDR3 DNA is TGCAGTGCTAGAGGTTCTAGCGGAACCTACGAGCAGTACTTC.

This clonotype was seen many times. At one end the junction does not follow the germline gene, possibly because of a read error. CDR3 coding DNA: TGCAGCGTTGGGACAGCGACTAGCGTTAAAAGCTTC. This sequence encodes CSVGTATSVKSF. The chain recombines TRBV29-1 with TRBJ2-1; 8 bases are a match to TRBD2. The CDR3 extends over 12 amino acids. Germline V gene lookup returns CDR1 SQVTM and CDR2 ANQGSEA.

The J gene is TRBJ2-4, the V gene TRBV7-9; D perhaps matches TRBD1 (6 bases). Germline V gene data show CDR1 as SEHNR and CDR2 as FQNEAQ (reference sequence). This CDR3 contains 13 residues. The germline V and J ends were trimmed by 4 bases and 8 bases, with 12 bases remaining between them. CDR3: CASSSKGGYIQYF. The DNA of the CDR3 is TGTGCCAGCAGCTCAAAAGGGGGTTACATTCAGTACTTC.

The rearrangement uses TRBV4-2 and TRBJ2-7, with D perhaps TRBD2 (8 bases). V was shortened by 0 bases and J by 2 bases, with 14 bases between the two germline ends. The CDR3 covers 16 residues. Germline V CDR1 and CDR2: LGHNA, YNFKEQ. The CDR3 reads CASSQEPGRGPYEQYF. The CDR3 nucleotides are TGTGCCAGCAGCCAAGAACCCGGGAGGGGGCCCTACGAGCAGTACTTC.

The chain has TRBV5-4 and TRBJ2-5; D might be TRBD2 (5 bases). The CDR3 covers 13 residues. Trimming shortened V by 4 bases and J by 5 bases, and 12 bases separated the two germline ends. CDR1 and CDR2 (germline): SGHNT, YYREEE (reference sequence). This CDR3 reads CASSRGSGETQYF. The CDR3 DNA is TGTGCCAGCAGCCGAGGATCGGGGGAGACCCAGTACTTC.

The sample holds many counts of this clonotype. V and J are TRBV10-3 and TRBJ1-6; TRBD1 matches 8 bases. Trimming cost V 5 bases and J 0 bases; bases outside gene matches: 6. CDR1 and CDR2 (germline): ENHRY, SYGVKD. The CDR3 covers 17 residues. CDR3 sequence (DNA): TGTGCCATCAGTAGCGGACAGGGTGACTCCTATAATTCACCCCTCCACTTT. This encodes CAISSGQGDSYNSPLHF.

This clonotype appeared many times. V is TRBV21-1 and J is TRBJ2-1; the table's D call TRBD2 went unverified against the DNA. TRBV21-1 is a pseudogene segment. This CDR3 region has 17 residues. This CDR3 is CASSKAQTGLAWGEQFF. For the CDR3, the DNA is TGTGCCAGCAGCAAAGCGCAAACGGGACTAGCGTGGGGTGAGCAGTTCTTC.